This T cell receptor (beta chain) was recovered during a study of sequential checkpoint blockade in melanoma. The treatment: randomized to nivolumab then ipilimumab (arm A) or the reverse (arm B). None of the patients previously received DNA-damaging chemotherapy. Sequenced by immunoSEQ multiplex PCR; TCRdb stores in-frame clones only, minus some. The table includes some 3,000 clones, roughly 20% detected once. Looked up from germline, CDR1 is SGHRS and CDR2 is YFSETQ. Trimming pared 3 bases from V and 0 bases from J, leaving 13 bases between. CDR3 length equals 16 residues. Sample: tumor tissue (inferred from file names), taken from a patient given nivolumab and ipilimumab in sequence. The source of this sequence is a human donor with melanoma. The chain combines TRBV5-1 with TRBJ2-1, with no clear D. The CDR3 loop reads CASSSPTRSSYNEQFF. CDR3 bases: TGCGCCAGCAGCTCACCGACGAGAAGCTCCTACAATGAGCAGTTCTTC.